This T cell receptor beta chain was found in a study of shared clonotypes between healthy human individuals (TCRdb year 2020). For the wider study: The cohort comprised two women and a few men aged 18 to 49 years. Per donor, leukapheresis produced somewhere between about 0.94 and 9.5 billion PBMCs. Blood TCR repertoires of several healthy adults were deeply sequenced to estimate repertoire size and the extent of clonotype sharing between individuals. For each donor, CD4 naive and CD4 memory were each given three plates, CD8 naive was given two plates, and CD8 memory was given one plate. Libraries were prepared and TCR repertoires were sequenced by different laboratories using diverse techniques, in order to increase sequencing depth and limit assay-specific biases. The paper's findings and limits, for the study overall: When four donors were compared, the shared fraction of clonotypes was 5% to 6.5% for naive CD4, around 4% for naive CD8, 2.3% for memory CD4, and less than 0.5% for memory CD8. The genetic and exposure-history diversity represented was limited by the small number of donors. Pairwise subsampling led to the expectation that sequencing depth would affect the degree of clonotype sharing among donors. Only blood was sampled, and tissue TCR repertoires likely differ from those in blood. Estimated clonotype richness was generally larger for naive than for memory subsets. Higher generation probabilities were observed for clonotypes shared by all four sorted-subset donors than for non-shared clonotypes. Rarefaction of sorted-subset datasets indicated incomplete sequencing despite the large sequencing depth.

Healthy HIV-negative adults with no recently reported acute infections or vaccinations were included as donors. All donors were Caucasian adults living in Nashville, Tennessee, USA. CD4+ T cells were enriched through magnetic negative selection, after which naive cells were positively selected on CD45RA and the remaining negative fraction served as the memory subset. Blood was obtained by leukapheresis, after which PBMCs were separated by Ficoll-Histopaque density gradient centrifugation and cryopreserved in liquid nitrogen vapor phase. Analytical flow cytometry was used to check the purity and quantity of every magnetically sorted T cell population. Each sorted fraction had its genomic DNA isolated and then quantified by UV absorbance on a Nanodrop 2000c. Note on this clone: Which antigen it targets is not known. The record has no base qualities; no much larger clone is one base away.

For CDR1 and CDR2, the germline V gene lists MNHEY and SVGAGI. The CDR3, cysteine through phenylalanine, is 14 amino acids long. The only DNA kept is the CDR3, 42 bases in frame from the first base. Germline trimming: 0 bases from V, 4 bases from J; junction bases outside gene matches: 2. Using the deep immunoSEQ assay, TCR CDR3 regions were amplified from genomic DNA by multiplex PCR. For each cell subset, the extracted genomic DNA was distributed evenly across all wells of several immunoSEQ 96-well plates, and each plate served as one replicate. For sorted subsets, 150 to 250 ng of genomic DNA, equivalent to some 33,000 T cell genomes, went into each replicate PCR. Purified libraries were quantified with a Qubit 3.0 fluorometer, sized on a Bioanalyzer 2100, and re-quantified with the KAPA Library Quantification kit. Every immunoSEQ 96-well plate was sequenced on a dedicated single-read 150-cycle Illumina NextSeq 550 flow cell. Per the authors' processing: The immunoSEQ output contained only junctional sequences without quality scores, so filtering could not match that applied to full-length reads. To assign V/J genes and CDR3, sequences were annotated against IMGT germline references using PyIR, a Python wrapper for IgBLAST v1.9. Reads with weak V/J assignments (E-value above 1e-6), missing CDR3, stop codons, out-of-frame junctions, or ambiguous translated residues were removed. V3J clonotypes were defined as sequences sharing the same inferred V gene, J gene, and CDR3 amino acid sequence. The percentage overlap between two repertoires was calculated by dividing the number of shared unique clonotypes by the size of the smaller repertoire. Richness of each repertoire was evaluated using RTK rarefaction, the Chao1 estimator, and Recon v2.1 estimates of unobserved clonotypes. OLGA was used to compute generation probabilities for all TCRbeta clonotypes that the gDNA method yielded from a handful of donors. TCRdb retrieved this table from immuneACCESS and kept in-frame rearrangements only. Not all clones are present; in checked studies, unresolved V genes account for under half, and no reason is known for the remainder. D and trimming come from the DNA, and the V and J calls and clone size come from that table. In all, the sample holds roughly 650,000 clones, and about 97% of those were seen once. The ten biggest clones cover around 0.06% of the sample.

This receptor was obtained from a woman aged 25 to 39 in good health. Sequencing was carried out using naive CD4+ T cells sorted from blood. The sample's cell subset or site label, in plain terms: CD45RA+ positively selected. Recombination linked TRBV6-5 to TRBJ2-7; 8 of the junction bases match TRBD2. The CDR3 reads CASSYSTSVYEQYF. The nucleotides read TGTGCCAGCAGTTACTCGACTAGCGTTTACGAGCAGTACTTC.